This T cell receptor (beta chain) was captured by sequencing in a study of technical replicates of blood from several donors. This clone has only one observation. CDR1 and CDR2 from the germline V gene are LNHDA and SQIVND (reference sequence). V shed 5 bases, J shed 4 bases, and the junction held 6 bases outside the gene matches. The CDR3 sequence is 15 residues long. Clones were read by immunoSEQ multiplex PCR, and TCRdb kept only the in-frame ones, dropping some. The table includes fewer than 85,000 clones, around 94% detected once. V usage is TRBV19 and J usage is TRBJ2-3; 10 positions agree with TRBD2. The sequenced sample was T cells isolated from PBMCs. The clonotype originates from a human donor in good health. CDR3 DNA: TGTGCCAGTAGTCGTCTAGCGGGAGCCGCAGATACGCAGTATTTT. Translation: CASSRLAGAADTQYF.